This entry is about one TCR beta chain. The antigen is undetermined. After isolation, RNA underwent reverse transcription to generate cDNA as the sequencing template. Generated by immunoSEQ multiplex PCR, the TCRdb table keeps only in-frame clones and is missing some. The sample lists about 260,000 clones, roughly 60% occurring once. This sample is part of a study of CD8+ T cells in alopecia areata. Whole-study results and caveats: With one nonresponder, baseline CD8+ expansion's link to response remains uncertain.

As for treatment: oral pan-JAK inhibitor, 5-10 mg twice daily. Lesional scalp punch biopsies and peripheral blood were collected from alopecia areata patients. This clonotype was obtained from a human donor with alopecia areata. The source was CD4+ T cells sorted from blood, collected at week 52, from a patient treated with tofacitinib.

The CDR3 bases are TGTGCCAGCGGTATTGACAGGGTCAATCAGCCCCAGCATTTT. It translates to CASGIDRVNQPQHF. The rearrangement uses TRBV6-5 and TRBJ1-5; 7 bases line up with TRBD1. The CDR3 is made up of 14 amino acids. Germline CDR1 MNHEY, CDR2 SVGAGI. Unmatched junction bases numbered 7, after V lost 8 bases and J lost 3 bases.